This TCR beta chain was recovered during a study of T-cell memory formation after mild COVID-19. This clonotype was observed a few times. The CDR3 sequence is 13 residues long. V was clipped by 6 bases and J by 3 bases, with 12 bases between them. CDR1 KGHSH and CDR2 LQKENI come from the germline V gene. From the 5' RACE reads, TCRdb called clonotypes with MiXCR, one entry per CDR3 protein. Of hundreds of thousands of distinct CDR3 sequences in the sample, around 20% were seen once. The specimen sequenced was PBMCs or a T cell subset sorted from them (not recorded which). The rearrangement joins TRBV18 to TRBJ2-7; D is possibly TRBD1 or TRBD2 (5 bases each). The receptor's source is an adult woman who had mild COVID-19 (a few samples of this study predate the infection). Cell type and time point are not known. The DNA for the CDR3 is TGTGCCAGCTCCCTCGGGGCATACTACGAGCAGTACTTC. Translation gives CASSLGAYYEQYF.